This T cell receptor (beta chain) was captured in a study of Graves' ophthalmopathy and Graves' hyperthyroidism. Study summary: Samples of peripheral blood were obtained at initial diagnosis, prior to treatment of any kind. Study-wide results and limits: Among expanded thyroid clonotypes above 0.001 frequency, most also occurred in blood.

The table lists this clonotype with many counts. What it binds is not known. CAS ≥3, NOSPECS ≥4, moderate-to-severe activity and duration under 3 months marked donors with ophthalmopathy. Transcripts of RNA were the source for amplifying TCR beta CDR3 regions. The authors performed first-round RT-PCR with HTBI primers and then a second-round multiplex PCR. TCRdb reprocessed the multiplex PCR reads with MiXCR, giving one entry per CDR3 protein. The sample has 450,000 or so distinct CDR3 sequences; approximately 14% are singletons. CDR3 size: 15 residues. The germline V gene encodes CDR1 MNHNS and CDR2 SASEGT. J lost 4 bases, V lost 6 bases, and 7 bases had no gene match.

The source material was blood. This TCR derives from a woman in her 30s with Graves' ophthalmopathy. V and J are TRBV6-1 and TRBJ1-3; 9 bases are shared with TRBD1. CDR3 region: CASRGGQGRGNTIYF. CDR3 DNA sequence: TGTGCCAGCAGGGGGGGACAGGGTCGAGGAAACACCATATATTTT.